This TCR beta chain was identified in a study of T cell responses to AZD1222 COVID-19 vaccine. The protocol was immunoSEQ multiplex PCR, while the TCRdb copy is restricted to in-frame clones and leaves out a portion. The sample has about 150,000 clones, about nine tenths seen once; the top ten hold approximately 3%. V shed 5 bases and J shed 1 base, with 14 bases lying between them. CDR1 SGHVS and CDR2 FNYEAQ come from the germline V gene. CDR3 length: 15 residues. The clonotype comes from an adult who received the AZD1222 COVID-19 vaccine. This specimen consisted of peripheral blood, obtained 28 days after the second AZD1222 dose. This chain uses TRBV7-6 with TRBJ1-1; weak D call: TRBD1 (5 bases). The CDR3 region has the DNA TGTGCCAGCAGCCAAGGGAGGGGCCGGAACACTGAAGCTTTCTTT. Its translation: CASSQGRGRNTEAFF.